This T cell receptor beta chain appears in the sequencing data of a study of shared clonotypes between healthy human individuals (TCRdb year 2020). Regarding the complete study: The cohort included a few men and a couple of women between 18 and 49 years of age. For each donor, CD4 naive and CD4 memory were each run on three plates, CD8 naive on two plates, and CD8 memory on one plate. Libraries were prepared and TCR repertoires were sequenced by different laboratories using diverse techniques, in order to increase sequencing depth and limit assay-specific biases. To estimate repertoire size and how much clonotype sharing occurs between individuals, the study deeply sequenced the blood TCR repertoires of five healthy adults. Leukapheresis yielded between about 0.85 and 10 billion PBMCs per donor.

This clone was detected many times. What antigen it recognizes has not been identified. No much larger clonotype is one base removed from it; base qualities were not supplied. In the same sample, other DNA sequences code for this CDR3. Healthy HIV-negative adults with no recently reported acute infections or vaccinations were included as donors. Only Caucasian adults living in Nashville, Tennessee, USA were represented among the donors. CD4+ T cells were enriched by magnetic negative selection; naive cells were then positively selected on CD45RA, and the negative fraction formed the memory subset. Blood was obtained by leukapheresis, after which PBMCs were separated by Ficoll-Histopaque density gradient centrifugation and cryopreserved in liquid nitrogen vapor phase. Analytical flow cytometry was used to check the purity and quantity of each magnetically sorted T cell population. Genomic DNA was isolated from each sorted fraction and quantified by UV absorbance on a Nanodrop 2000c.

Using the deep immunoSEQ assay, TCR CDR3 regions were amplified from genomic DNA by multiplex PCR. Extracted genomic DNA from each cell subset was spread evenly across all wells of several immunoSEQ 96-well plates, with each plate serving as a replicate. Each replicate PCR for sorted subsets received around 210 ng genomic DNA, equal to some 32,000 T cell genomes. Purified libraries were quantified with a Qubit 3.0 fluorometer, sized on a Bioanalyzer 2100, and re-quantified with the KAPA Library Quantification kit. Every immunoSEQ 96-well plate was sequenced on a separate single-read 150-cycle Illumina NextSeq 550 flow cell. As for the authors' bioinformatics: Because the immunoSEQ output included only junctional sequences and no quality scores, the filtering could not be the same as the filtering used for full-length reads. Sequences were annotated with PyIR, a Python wrapper for IgBLAST v1.9, using IMGT germline references to assign V/J genes and CDR3. Reads were removed for weak V/J assignments (E-value above 1e-6), missing CDR3, stop codons, out-of-frame junctions, or ambiguous translated residues. A V3J clonotype was defined by an identical inferred V gene, J gene, and CDR3 amino acid sequence. Percentage overlap between repertoires was calculated by dividing the number of shared unique clonotypes by the size of the smaller repertoire. Three approaches were used to assess repertoire richness: RTK rarefaction, the Chao1 estimator, and Recon v2.1 estimates of unobserved clonotypes. Generation probabilities were computed with OLGA for all TCRbeta clonotypes obtained by the gDNA method from several donors. Imported from immuneACCESS, the table was reduced by TCRdb to in-frame sequences with V and J called. These copies leave out some clones; in studies compared against another copy, an unresolved V gene accounts for under half, and the cause of the remainder is not known. V and J calls and clone size come straight from that table; D and trimming were deduced from the DNA. In this sample the table shows some 900,000 clones, approximately 80% of which occur a single time. The ten largest clonotypes hold over 1.3% of the sample.

Study-level results and caveats: Higher generation probabilities were observed for clonotypes shared by all four sorted-subset donors than for non-shared clonotypes. Naive subsets generally had larger estimated clonotype richness than memory subsets. Only blood was sampled, and tissue TCR repertoires likely differ from those in blood. The genetic and exposure-history diversity represented was limited by the small number of donors. Sharing across a handful of donors was observed for 5% to 6.5% of naive CD4, over 3% of naive CD8, over 2% of memory CD4, and about 0.4% of memory CD8 clonotypes. Based on pairwise subsampling, the degree of clonotype sharing among donors was expected to be affected by sequencing depth. Rarefaction of sorted-subset datasets indicated incomplete sequencing despite the large sequencing depth.

V and J are trimmed by 0 bases and 7 bases, and the gene matches miss 12 bases of the junction. Including cysteine and phenylalanine, the CDR3 has 16 amino acids. Only the CDR3 portion is preserved as DNA: 48 bases, with reading frame beginning at the first base. The CDR1 and CDR2 encoded by the germline V gene (reference sequence) are GTSNPN and SVGIG. The sequencing input was memory CD4+ T cells sorted from blood. This specimen's cell subset or site label, interpreted: CD45RA-negative fraction. The chain links TRBV30 with TRBJ2-7; TRBD2 lines up with 10 middle nucleotides. This TCR was recovered from a man between 18 and 35 years old in good health. The bases read TGTGCCTGGAGTGTCTCTAGCGGGAGACGCCGGGGGGAGCAGTACTTC. This encodes CAWSVSSGRRRGEQYF.